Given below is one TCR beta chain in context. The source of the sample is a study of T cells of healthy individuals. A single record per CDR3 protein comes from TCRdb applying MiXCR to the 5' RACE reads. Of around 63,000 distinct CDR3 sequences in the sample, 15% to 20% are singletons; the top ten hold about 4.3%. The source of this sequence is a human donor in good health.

The CDR3 nucleotides read TGCAGTTCCACGGACGGGACACAGAACACCGGGGAGCTGTTTTTT. Protein product: CSSTDGTQNTGELFF. This chain links TRBV20-1 with TRBJ2-2, with a weak D call TRBD1 (6 bases). V was cut by 8 bases and J by 1 base, with 17 bases left in between. The germline CDR1 and CDR2 sequences are DFQATT and SNEGSKA (reference sequence). The CDR3 covers 15 residues.